This entry features one T cell receptor (beta chain) sequence. This clonotype was picked up many times. It has no known antigen specificity. Base qualities were left out, and no much larger clone turns up one base away. Sequencing used an Illumina HiSeq 2500. Quantitative 5'-RACE with molecular barcodes was used to prepare TCR beta libraries. Per the source publication's procedure: To identify disease-linked TCR variants, a new computational method was used, one built on a probabilistic model of VDJ rearrangement. The public reads were reanalyzed by TCRdb: fastp trimming at Q25, MiXCR alignment, in-frame beta chains only. One record per CDR3 amino acid sequence lists the most common genes and DNA. The V and J calls reflect TCRdb's pipeline rather than the authors' work. This sample holds 250,000 to 400,000 distinct CDR3 sequences; around 10% were observed only once. The ten most abundant clones make up 9.1% of the sample.

From cysteine to phenylalanine, the CDR3 is 15 amino acids long. Kept here is only the CDR3 DNA, which spans 45 bases and is read in frame from base 1. The junction shows trimming of 3 bases on V and 5 bases on J, plus 14 bases between the germline ends. The germline V gene encodes CDR1 SGHDN and CDR2 FVKESK. This entry is derived from a study of CD8 T cells in ankylosing spondylitis listed by TCRdb under 2017. At the level of the whole study: The study profiled T cell receptor beta repertoires in healthy donors and ankylosing spondylitis patients to find disease-linked TCR variants. Peripheral blood was sampled, and synovial fluid was also collected from ankylosing spondylitis patients. The whole study cohort included 90 to 120 healthy donors and under 30 ankylosing spondylitis patients.

Summary of the overall study and its limitations: In peripheral blood, the disease-linked clones were found at relatively low frequencies and had a CD8+ phenotype. The disease-linked clones were reported as significantly enriched in matched synovial fluid samples from ankylosing spondylitis patients. A TCR beta motif of 8 or 9 highly homologous amino acid variants appeared characteristic of blood from ankylosing spondylitis patients. Some motif variants were previously reported in synovial fluid and blood of reactive arthritis patients, suggesting common disease-initiation mechanisms.

The sequencing sample was made of blood, either unsorted or a sorted T cell fraction (not recorded which). The chain links TRBV14 with TRBJ2-1; the D gene could be either TRBD1 or TRBD2, each agreeing at 5 bases. The clonotype was recovered from a female donor with ankylosing spondylitis or in good health (not recorded which). The CDR3 protein: CASSQNYGGNNEQFF. The DNA is TGTGCCAGCAGCCAGAATTATGGGGGAAACAATGAGCAGTTCTTC.